This TCR beta chain was identified in a study of HIV-infected patients and healthy controls. Findings and caveats of the study: When repertoires were size-matched, rare events in HIV-infected data became overweighted.

Reverse transcription used around 500 ng RNA and constant-region primers for alpha and beta. Each of the alpha and beta chains got its own library through chain-specific third strand synthesis with indices. TCRdb used MiXCR to reprocess the 5' RACE reads, holding one entry per CDR3 protein. The table includes nearly 9,500 distinct CDR3 sequences, roughly 5.8% detected once. No cell fractionation was done, so the repertoire covers all unsorted peripheral blood T cells. This clonotype was counted many times. Its antigen is currently unknown. This CDR3 is 15 amino acids long. The germline gives CDR1 SGHRS, CDR2 YFSETQ. J was trimmed by 1 base and V by 4 bases; bases with no gene match: 7.

This clonotype was sampled from an adult in good health. J is TRBJ2-5 and V is TRBV5-1; TRBD2 matches 7 bases. The sample consisted of blood. The CDR3 region is CASSAFREGQETQYF. The CDR3, as DNA: TGCGCCAGCAGCGCGTTTAGGGAGGGCCAAGAGACCCAGTACTTC.